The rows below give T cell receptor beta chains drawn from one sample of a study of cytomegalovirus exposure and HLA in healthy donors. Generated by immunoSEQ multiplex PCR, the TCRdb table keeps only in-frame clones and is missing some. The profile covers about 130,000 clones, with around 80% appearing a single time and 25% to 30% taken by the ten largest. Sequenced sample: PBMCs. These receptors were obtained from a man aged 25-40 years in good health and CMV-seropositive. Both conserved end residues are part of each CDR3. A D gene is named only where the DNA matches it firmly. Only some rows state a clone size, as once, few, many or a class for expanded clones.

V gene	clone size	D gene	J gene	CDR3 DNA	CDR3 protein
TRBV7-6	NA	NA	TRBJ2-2	TGTGCCAGCAGCCGCGGGCCGAATGAGAACACCGGGGAGCTGTTTTTT	CASSRGPNENTGELFF
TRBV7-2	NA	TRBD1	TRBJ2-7	TGTGCCAGCAGCTGGGATGGGACAGGCTCCTACGAGCAGTACTTC	CASSWDGTGSYEQYF
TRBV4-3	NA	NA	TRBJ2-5	TGCGCCAGCAGCCAGGACAACCAAGAGACCCAGTACTTC	CASSQDNQETQYF
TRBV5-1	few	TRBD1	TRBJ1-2	TGCGCCAGCAGCGGGGGGACAGGGACCCTCTACACCTTC	CASSGGTGTLYTF
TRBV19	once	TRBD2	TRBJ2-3	TGTGCCAGTAGTAGGCTAGCGGGGCATGATACGCAGTATTTT	CASSRLAGHDTQYF
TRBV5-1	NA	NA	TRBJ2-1	TGCGCCAGCAGTTCCGGGACTCCCTCCTACAATGAGCAGTTCTTC	CASSSGTPSYNEQFF
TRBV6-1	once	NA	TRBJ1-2	TGTGCCAGCAGTGAGAGGGCGTTTGGTGGCTACACCTTC	CASSERAFGGYTF
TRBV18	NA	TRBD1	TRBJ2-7	TGTGCCAGCTCACTCGGGACAGGGGACGACGAGCAGTACTTC	CASSLGTGDDEQYF
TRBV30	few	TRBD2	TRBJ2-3	TGTGCCTGGGGACTAGCAACAGATACGCAGTATTTT	CAWGLATDTQYF
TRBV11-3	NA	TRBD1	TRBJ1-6	TGTGCCAGCAGGCTAGACAGGGAATCACCCCTCCACTTT	CASRLDRESPLHF
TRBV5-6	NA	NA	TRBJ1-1	TGTGCCAGCAGCGGTTCTACAGGGTTCACTGAAGCTTTCTTT	CASSGSTGFTEAFF
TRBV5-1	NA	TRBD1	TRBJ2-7	TGCGCCAGCAGCTGGACAACAGGGGGAGAGGCCTACGAGCAGTACTTC	CASSWTTGGEAYEQYF
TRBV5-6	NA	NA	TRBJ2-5	TGTGCCAGCAGCGGAAGTCAGGGGATCGGGACCCAGTACTTC	CASSGSQGIGTQYF
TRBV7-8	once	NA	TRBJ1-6	TGTGCCAGCTCTCCAGGGCAGTCCTATAATTCACCCCTCCACTTT	CASSPGQSYNSPLHF
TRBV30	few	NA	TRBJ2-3	TGTGCCTGGAGTATCGGGTCGGGGAGGACAGATACGCAGTATTTT	CAWSIGSGRTDTQYF
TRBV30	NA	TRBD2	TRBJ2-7	TGTGCCTGGAGTCTAGCGGGAGGCAGGTCCTACGAGCAGTACTTC	CAWSLAGGRSYEQYF
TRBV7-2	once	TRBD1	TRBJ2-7	TGTGCCAGCAGCTTAGGAGGACAAAGGACGACAGGGGGATTTTACGAGCAGTACTTC	CASSLGGQRTTGGFYEQYF
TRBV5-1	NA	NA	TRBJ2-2	TGCGCCAGCAGCCCACTCGGGGTCGGGACAACCGGGGAGCTGTTTTTT	CASSPLGVGTTGELFF
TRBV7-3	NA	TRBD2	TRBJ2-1	TGTGCCAGCAGCTTGGGGACTACTTCAAACAATGAGCAGTTCTTC	CASSLGTTSNNEQFF
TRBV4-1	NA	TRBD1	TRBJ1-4	TGCGCCAGCAGCCAAGGGGTGCGGGGGACAGGGGTTGAAAAACTGTTTTTT	CASSQGVRGTGVEKLFF
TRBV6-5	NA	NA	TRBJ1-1	TGTGCCAGCAGTCTATCTGACAGACGGACTGAAGCTTTCTTT	CASSLSDRRTEAFF
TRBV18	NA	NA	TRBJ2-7	TGTGCCAGCTCACCAATACCCGGGGACAAAGGTTCCTACGAGCAGTACTTC	CASSPIPGDKGSYEQYF
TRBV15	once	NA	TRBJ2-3	TGTGCCACCAGCAGAGATCAGGGGGGTTTGTATACGCAGTATTTT	CATSRDQGGLYTQYF
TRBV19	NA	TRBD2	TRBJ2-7	TGTGCCAGTAGTACTTCAGCGGGAGGGAGTGCCTACGAGCAGTACTTC	CASSTSAGGSAYEQYF
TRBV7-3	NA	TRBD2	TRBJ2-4	TGTGCCAGCAGCACCACTAGCGGGAGTTACATTCAGTACTTC	CASSTTSGSYIQYF
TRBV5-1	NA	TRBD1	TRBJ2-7	TGCGCCAGCAGCCCCGGACAGGTCTACGAGCAGTACTTC	CASSPGQVYEQYF
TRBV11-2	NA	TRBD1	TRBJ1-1	TGTGCCAGCAGCCTACCCCGGACAGGGGACACTGAAGCTTTCTTT	CASSLPRTGDTEAFF
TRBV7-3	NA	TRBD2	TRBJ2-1	TGTGCCAGCAGATTAGCGGGAGGGCCTGTCAATGAGCAGTTCTTC	CASRLAGGPVNEQFF
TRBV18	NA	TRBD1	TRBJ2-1	TGTGCCAGCTCGCTCACGGGGACAGGGTCTTACAATGAGCAGTTCTTC	CASSLTGTGSYNEQFF
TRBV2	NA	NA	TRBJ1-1	TGTGCCAGCATGCGACAGCTCAACACTGAAGCTTTCTTT	CASMRQLNTEAFF
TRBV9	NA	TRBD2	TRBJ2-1	TGTGCCAGCAGTCAGGTGGGGCTAGCGGGAGGTAGCTCCTACAATGAGCAGTTCTTC	CASSQVGLAGGSSYNEQFF
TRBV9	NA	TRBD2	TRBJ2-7	TGTGCCAGCAGCGTAGGACTAGCGGGAGGCTACGAGCAGTACTTC	CASSVGLAGGYEQYF
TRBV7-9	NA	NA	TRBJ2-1	TGTGCCAGCAGCCCAACACGGACCCGGAGGTCGGATGAGCAGTTCTTC	CASSPTRTRRSDEQFF
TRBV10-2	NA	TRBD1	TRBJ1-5	TGCGCCAGCAGTGGGGAGGACAGGGTAGAGGTGGGTCAGCCCCAGCATTTT	CASSGEDRVEVGQPQHF
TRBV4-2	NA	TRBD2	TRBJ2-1	TGTGCCAGCAGCCAAGATAGTTTCGCGAGCGGGGGGGGCAATGAGCAGTTCTTC	CASSQDSFASGGGNEQFF
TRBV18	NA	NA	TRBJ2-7	TGTGCCAGCTCACCAAGGGACAACTACGAGCAGTACTTC	CASSPRDNYEQYF
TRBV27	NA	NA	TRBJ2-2	TGTGCCAGCAGTGCCGGGACTGACACCGGGGAGCTGTTTTTT	CASSAGTDTGELFF
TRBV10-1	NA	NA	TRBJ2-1	NA	CASSEFGQGAFF
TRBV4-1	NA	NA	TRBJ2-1	TGCGCCAGCAGCCAAGGGGCGAGCTCCTACAATGAGCAGTTCTTC	CASSQGASSYNEQFF
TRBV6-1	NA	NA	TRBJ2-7	TGTGCCAGCCGTCGTGCGGCGGGGGAGCAGTACTTC	CASRRAAGEQYF
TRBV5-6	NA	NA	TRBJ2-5	TGTGCCAGCAGCTTCGGGCGGGTGGAGACCCAGTACTTC	CASSFGRVETQYF
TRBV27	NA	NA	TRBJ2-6	TGTGCCACAGGGGACAGGGCCAACGTCCTGACTTTC	CATGDRANVLTF
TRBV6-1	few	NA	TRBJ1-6	TGTGCCAGCAGTGCCGGACAGTTATATAATTCACCCCTCCACTTT	CASSAGQLYNSPLHF
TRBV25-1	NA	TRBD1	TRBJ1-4	TGTGCCAGCAGTACCCTTCTGACAGGGGCGCACGAAAAACTGTTTTTT	CASSTLLTGAHEKLFF
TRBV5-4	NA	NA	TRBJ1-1	TGTGCCAGCAGCTGGGGGGTCCATTCGGGCACTGAAGCTTTCTTT	CASSWGVHSGTEAFF
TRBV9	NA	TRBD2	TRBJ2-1	TGTGCCAGCAGCGGGACCGGGACTAGCGGTTTGAGCTCCTACAATGAGCAGTTCTTC	CASSGTGTSGLSSYNEQFF
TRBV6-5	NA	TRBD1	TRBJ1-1	TGTGCCACGTCCTGGACAGGTGAAGCTTTCTTT	CATSWTGEAFF
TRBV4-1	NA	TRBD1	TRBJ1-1	TGCGCCAGCAGCCAAGACCAGGGGGCTTGGTACACTGAAGCTTTCTTT	CASSQDQGAWYTEAFF
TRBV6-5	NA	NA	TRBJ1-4	TGTGCCAGCAGTTACTCGCGACAGCCTGGCGAAAAACTGTTTTTT	CASSYSRQPGEKLFF
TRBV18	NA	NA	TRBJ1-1	TGTGCCAGCTCACACAAATCGGGGACTGAAGCTTTCTTT	CASSHKSGTEAFF
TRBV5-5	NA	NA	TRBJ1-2	TGTGCCAGCAGCTTGGAGACAGCCAGCTATGGCTACACCTTC	CASSLETASYGYTF
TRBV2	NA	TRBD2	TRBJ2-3	TGTGCCAGCAGTGTCTCCTCCAGCAGCGGGGGGACAGATACGCAGTATTTT	CASSVSSSSGGTDTQYF
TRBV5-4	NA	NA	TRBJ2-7	TGTGCCAGCAGCTTGGACAACTACGAGCAGTACTTC	CASSLDNYEQYF